The 20 T cell receptor beta chains given below trace back to one sample, sequenced in a study of T cell responses to AZD1222 COVID-19 vaccine. The method was immunoSEQ multiplex PCR; TCRdb's version includes in-frame clones alone and lacks a portion of them. The table has roughly 140,000 clones, roughly 90% seen once. Sequenced material: peripheral blood, taken 28 days after the second AZD1222 dose. These receptors came from an adult who received the AZD1222 COVID-19 vaccine.

This clone appeared once. The chain has TRBV28 and TRBJ1-5; 7 positions match TRBD1. The CDR3 extends over 15 amino acids. In germline, CDR1 is MDHEN, CDR2 SYDVKM. V shed 7 bases, J shed 4 bases, and the junction held 10 bases outside the gene matches. The CDR3 DNA sequence: TGTGCCAGCAACGGAAGGGGGCTAGCGAATCAGCCCCAGCATTTT. This translates into CASNGRGLANQPQHF.

The J gene is TRBJ2-2, the V gene TRBV7-9; tentatively, D is TRBD1 (5 bases). V shed 2 bases and J shed 2 bases, with 9 bases lying between them. Per germline, CDR1 SEHNR and CDR2 FQNEAQ (reference sequence). This CDR3 comprises 15 residues. CDR3 protein: CASSLTRVNTGELFF. The CDR3 DNA is TGTGCCAGCAGCTTAACCAGGGTAAACACCGGGGAGCTGTTTTTT.

This chain uses TRBV5-1 with TRBJ1-2, with D tentatively TRBD1 (6 bases). V was shortened by 0 bases and J by 4 bases, with 13 bases between the two germline ends. The CDR3 sequence is 15 residues long. CDR1 and CDR2 from the germline V gene are SGHRS and YFSETQ. The CDR3 loop is CASSLAGEASYGYTF. The CDR3 DNA reads as TGCGCCAGCAGCTTGGCAGGGGAGGCCTCCTATGGCTACACCTTC.

The V gene is TRBV18, the J gene TRBJ1-3; no reliable D call. The germline gives CDR1 KGHSH, CDR2 LQKENI. The CDR3 covers 13 residues. Between the trimmed V and J ends, which lost 3 bases and 6 bases, there was a span of 9 bases. The CDR3 coding sequence is TGTGCCAGCTCACCTGGGCAGCAAAACACCATATATTTT. Translating gives CASSPGQQNTIYF.

The V call is TRBV6-2 or TRBV6-3, the J call TRBJ2-7; tentatively, D is TRBD2 (6 bases). The V gene lost 5 bases and the J gene lost 9 bases, with 29 bases spanning the gap. Per the germline V gene, CDR1 is MNHEY and CDR2 is SVGEGT. The CDR3 spans 17 residues. The CDR3 coding sequence is TGTGCCAGCAGTCCCCACCATGGGACTGGTGGAAGGTTTGGGCAGTACTTC. Translated: CASSPHHGTGGRFGQYF.

The rearrangement links TRBV5-4 to TRBJ2-3; 7 nucleotides align to TRBD1. The V and J ends lost 4 bases and 4 bases, in that order; junction bases with no gene match: 9. Germline loops: CDR1 SGHNT, CDR2 YYREEE (reference sequence). The CDR3 runs 15 residues. As DNA, the CDR3 is TGTGCCAGCAGCATGACAGGGTTGGTTTCAGATACGCAGTATTTT. Its protein product is CASSMTGLVSDTQYF.

The chain links TRBV5-1 to TRBJ1-1; D gene unclear. The germline V and J ends were trimmed by 2 bases and 5 bases, with 10 bases remaining between them. The germline CDR1 and CDR2 sequences are SGHRS and YFSETQ. This CDR3 spans 13 amino acids. The CDR3 DNA reads TGCGCCAGCAGCTTTCTAAATGTGACTGAAGCTTTCTTT. This encodes CASSFLNVTEAFF.

CDR3 sequence reads: CASSLRHGLADYNEQFF. In DNA, the CDR3 is TGTGCCAGCAGCTTACGGCACGGGCTAGCGGACTACAATGAGCAGTTCTTC. This chain uses TRBV7-3 with TRBJ2-1; 7 bases map to TRBD2. This CDR3 is built from 17 residues. The germline gives CDR1 SGHTA, CDR2 FQGTGA. With 2 bases clipped from V and 3 bases from J, the junction kept 10 bases outside the gene matches.

This clone has only one observation. CDR3 amino acids: CASSPGDGRTDGYTF. CDR3 DNA: TGTGCCAGTAGTCCAGGGGACGGTCGGACGGATGGCTACACCTTC. J is TRBJ1-2 and V is TRBV19; a weak D match, TRBD1 (6 bases). The germline V and J ends were trimmed by 5 bases and 6 bases, with 19 bases remaining between them. Germline CDR1 is LNHDA and CDR2 is SQIVND (reference sequence). The length of the CDR3 is 15 residues.

The rearrangement joins TRBV3-1 (or the pseudogene TRBV3-2) to TRBJ1-2, with D maybe TRBD1 (5 bases). The V end was cut by 5 bases, the J end by 7 bases, with 14 bases between. Germline-derived CDR1 and CDR2 are LGHDT and YNNKEL (reference sequence). The CDR3 runs 13 residues. The DNA for the CDR3 is TGTGCCAGCAGCGAGGGACCGCGTTCTGGCTACACCTTC. Amino acid sequence: CASSEGPRSGYTF.

The genes are TRBV3-1 (or the pseudogene TRBV3-2) and TRBJ1-4; D is unresolved. Germline CDR1 reads LGHDT; CDR2 reads YNNKEL (reference sequence). This CDR3 is 17 amino acids long. Deletions cut 4 bases from V and 1 base from J, with 16 bases between. The CDR3 nucleotides read TGTGCCAGCAGCCCAGGTTTGGGTTCCGTAACTAATGAAAAACTGTTTTTT. Residues: CASSPGLGSVTNEKLFF.

The chain uses TRBV11-2 and TRBJ1-1; 10 nucleotides line up with TRBD1. V gave up 5 bases and J gave up 5 bases; unmatched junction bases: 8. This CDR3 comprises 15 residues. From germline, CDR1 is SGHAT and CDR2 FQNNGV. CDR3 sequence reads: CASSMTRDRGTEAFF. CDR3 coding DNA: TGTGCCAGCAGCATGACCCGGGACAGGGGTACTGAAGCTTTCTTT.

This clone was recorded once. The V call is TRBV23-1, the J call TRBJ1-1, with D maybe TRBD1 (5 bases). TRBV23-1 is an ORF, and what it does is uncertain. The CDR3 extends over 14 amino acids. V lost 2 bases and J lost 1, with 8 bases in between. CDR3 region: CASSQRRGNTEAFF. The DNA for the CDR3 is TGCGCCAGCAGTCAAAGGAGGGGGAACACTGAAGCTTTCTTT.

V gene TRBV10-1 combines with J gene TRBJ2-1, with D possibly TRBD1 on 6 matching bases. Trimming removed 4 bases at V and 7 bases at J, with 14 bases between. Germline V CDR1 and CDR2: WNHNN, SYGVQD (reference sequence). This CDR3 spans 14 amino acids. The DNA of the CDR3 is TGCGCCAGCAGTGGGGCAGGGGTGAGGAATGAGCAGTTCTTC. Its translation: CASSGAGVRNEQFF.

The chain uses TRBV30 and TRBJ2-7, with unresolved D. Germline-derived CDR1 and CDR2 are GTSNPN and SVGIG (reference sequence). Trimming shortened V by 3 bases and J by 1 base, and 4 bases separated the two germline ends. This CDR3 is 11 amino acids long. As DNA, the CDR3 is TGTGCCTGGAGCGGGTCCTACGAGCAGTACTTC. Protein product: CAWSGSYEQYF.

The gene calls are TRBV3-1 (or the pseudogene TRBV3-2) and TRBJ2-5; 7 nucleotides align to TRBD2. CDR1 is LGHDT, CDR2 YNNKEL, per germline (reference sequence). With V trimmed by 2 bases and J by 6 bases, 12 bases remained unmatched. This CDR3 contains 16 residues. The CDR3 DNA sequence: TGTGCCAGCAGCCAACAAGGGCGCGGGAGAGGGAAGACCCAGTACTTC. Amino acids: CASSQQGRGRGKTQYF.

This rearrangement joins TRBV6-6 to TRBJ2-7; tentatively, D is TRBD1 or TRBD2 (5 bases each). The length of the CDR3 is 14 residues. V lost 0 bases and J 5 bases, leaving 11 bases between the germline ends. The germline V gene has CDR1 MNHNY and CDR2 SVGAGI (reference sequence). CDR3 nucleotides: TGTGCCAGCAGTTACTCGGGGGTCTACCACGAGCAGTACGTC. Amino acids: CASSYSGVYHEQYV.

The rearrangement uses TRBV3-1 (or the pseudogene TRBV3-2) and TRBJ1-3; D is ambiguous. The CDR3 is 13 amino acids. Germline CDR1 LGHDT, CDR2 YNNKEL (reference sequence). The germline V and J ends were trimmed by 1 base and 4 bases, with 5 bases remaining between them. The CDR3, as DNA: TGTGCCAGCAGCCAAGGGGTGGGAAACACCATATATTTT. Translating it yields CASSQGVGNTIYF.

The V gene is TRBV3-1 (or the pseudogene TRBV3-2), the J gene TRBJ1-6, with D hard to call. Germline V gene data show CDR1 as LGHDT and CDR2 as YNNKEL (reference sequence). The CDR3 runs to 12 residues. Trimming left V 4 bases short and J 10 bases short, with 8 bases between. CDR3 bases: TGTGCCAGCAGCCCCCCGGACTCACCCCTCCACTTT. Translation gives CASSPPDSPLHF.

V usage is TRBV7-6 and J usage is TRBJ1-1; 11 bases agree with TRBD1. The CDR3 has 16 residues. CDR1 SGHVS and CDR2 FNYEAQ come from the germline V gene. V was pared by 2 bases and J by 2 bases, with 4 bases of the junction left unmatched. The CDR3 loop reads CASSLTGQGANTEAFF. The CDR3, as DNA: TGTGCCAGCAGCTTAACAGGACAGGGGGCTAACACTGAAGCTTTCTTT.